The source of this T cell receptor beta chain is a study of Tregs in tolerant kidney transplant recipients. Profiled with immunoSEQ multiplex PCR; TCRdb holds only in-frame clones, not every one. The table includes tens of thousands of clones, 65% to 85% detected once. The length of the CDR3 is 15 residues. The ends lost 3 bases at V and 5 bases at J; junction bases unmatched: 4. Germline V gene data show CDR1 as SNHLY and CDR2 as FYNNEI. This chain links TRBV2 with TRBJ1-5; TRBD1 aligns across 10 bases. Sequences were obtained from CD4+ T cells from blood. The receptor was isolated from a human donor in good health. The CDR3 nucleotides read TGTGCCAGCAGTGAGTTGGGACAGGGGTATCAGCCCCAGCATTTT. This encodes CASSELGQGYQPQHF.